This TCR beta chain was sequenced in a study of cytomegalovirus exposure and HLA in healthy donors. Across the study: Per a later analysis, the roughly 690 first-cohort and 120 validation repertoires shared one platform.

Notes on this clone: Its specificity is not known.

The method was immunoSEQ multiplex PCR; TCRdb's version includes in-frame clones alone and lacks a portion of them. The sample holds about 280,000 clones, over 75% seen once. Study observations and caveats: There were fewer than 200 TCR beta chains listed as cytomegalovirus-associated. Some public TCRs appeared in many individuals, while most sequences were rare.

After removal of 2 bases from V and 5 bases from J, the junction contained 7 bases not matched to a gene. CDR1 is MNHEY, CDR2 SMNVEV, per germline (reference sequence). This CDR3 has 17 amino acids. The sample was PBMCs. This clonotype was sampled from a woman younger than 35 in good health and CMV-seronegative. This chain joins TRBV27 and TRBJ2-2, with 11 bases matching TRBD2. The CDR3 coding sequence is TGTGCCAGCAGTTTAGGTAGCGGGAGGGGTTTAACCGGGGAGCTGTTTTTT. This gives the protein CASSLGSGRGLTGELFF.